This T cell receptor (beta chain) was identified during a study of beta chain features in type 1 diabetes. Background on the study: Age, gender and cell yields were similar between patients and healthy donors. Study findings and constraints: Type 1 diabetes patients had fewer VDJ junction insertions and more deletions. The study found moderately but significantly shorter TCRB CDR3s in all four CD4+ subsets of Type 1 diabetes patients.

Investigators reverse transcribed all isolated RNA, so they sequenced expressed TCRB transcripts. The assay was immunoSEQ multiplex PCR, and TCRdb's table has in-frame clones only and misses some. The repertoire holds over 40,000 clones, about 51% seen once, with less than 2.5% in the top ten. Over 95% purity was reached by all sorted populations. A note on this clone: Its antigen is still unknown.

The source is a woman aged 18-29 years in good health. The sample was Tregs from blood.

CDR3 in amino acids: CASSRRETRGETQYF. DNA for the CDR3: TGTGCCAGCAGCCGCAGGGAGACTCGGGGGGAGACCCAGTACTTC. This rearrangement joins TRBV7-2 to TRBJ2-5, with a weak D call TRBD2 (6 bases). In germline, CDR1 is SGHTA, CDR2 FQGNSA. The V end was cut by 5 bases, the J end by 5 bases, with 18 bases between. The CDR3 totals 15 residues.